This T cell receptor beta chain was captured by sequencing in a study of blood T cell repertoires in COVID-19. Across the whole study: The cDNA or gDNA used as material had been derived from T cells, B-cell-depleted T cells, or PBMCs.

This CDR3 region has 15 residues. V lost 7 bases, J lost 3 bases, and 21 bases lay in between. CDR1 SQVTM and CDR2 ANQGSEA come from the germline V gene. Authors' data handling: Reference gene primer amplification gave nucleated cell count estimates. Clones were sequenced by immunoSEQ multiplex PCR, and TCRdb holds only the in-frame ones, with some missing. V, J and clone size derive from that table, while D and trimming were established from the DNA sequence. The data hold over 400,000 clones, with more than 80% observed a single time. This sequence originates from a woman under 40 with active or convalescent COVID-19. Sample: peripheral blood. The chain recombines TRBV29-1 with TRBJ1-2; a weak D match, TRBD1 (5 bases). CDR3 amino acids: CSAKGRWRGDYGYTF. In nucleotides, the CDR3 is TGCAGCGCTAAGGGTCGTTGGCGGGGCGACTATGGCTACACCTTC.